The T cell receptor beta chain under discussion was sequenced for a study of blood T cell repertoires in COVID-19. This clone was seen once. Sequencing used immunoSEQ multiplex PCR; TCRdb keeps in-frame clones, though not all of them. This sample carries about 480,000 clones, roughly 89% of them seen once, and the ten largest clones take around 0.9%. The receptor comes from a man in his late teens or twenties with COVID-19, enrolled during active disease. The source material was peripheral blood.

CDR3 in amino acids: CASSIQQGGNQPQHF. CDR3 bases: TGTGCCAGTAGTATACAACAGGGGGGCAATCAGCCCCAGCATTTT. The chain employs TRBV19 and TRBJ1-5; 8 positions agree with TRBD1. CDR3 length equals 15 residues. The germline V gene encodes CDR1 LNHDA and CDR2 SQIVND (reference sequence). The V and J ends lost 2 bases and 2 bases, in that order; junction bases with no gene match: 2.